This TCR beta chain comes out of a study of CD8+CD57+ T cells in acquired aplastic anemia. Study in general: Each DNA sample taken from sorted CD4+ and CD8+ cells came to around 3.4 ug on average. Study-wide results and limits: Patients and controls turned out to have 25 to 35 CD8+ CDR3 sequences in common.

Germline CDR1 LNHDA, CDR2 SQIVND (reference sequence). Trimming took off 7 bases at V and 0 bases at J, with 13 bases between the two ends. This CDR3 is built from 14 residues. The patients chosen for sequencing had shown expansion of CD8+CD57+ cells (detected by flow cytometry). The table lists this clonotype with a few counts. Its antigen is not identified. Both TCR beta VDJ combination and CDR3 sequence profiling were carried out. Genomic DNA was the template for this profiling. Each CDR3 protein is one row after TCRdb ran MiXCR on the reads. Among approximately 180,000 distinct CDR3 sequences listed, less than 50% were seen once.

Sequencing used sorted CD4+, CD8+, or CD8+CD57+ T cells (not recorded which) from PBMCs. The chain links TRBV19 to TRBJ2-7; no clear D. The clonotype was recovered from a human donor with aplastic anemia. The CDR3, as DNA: TGTGCCAGTACAGGCAGTTGGCCCTCCTACGAGCAGTACTTC. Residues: CASTGSWPSYEQYF.